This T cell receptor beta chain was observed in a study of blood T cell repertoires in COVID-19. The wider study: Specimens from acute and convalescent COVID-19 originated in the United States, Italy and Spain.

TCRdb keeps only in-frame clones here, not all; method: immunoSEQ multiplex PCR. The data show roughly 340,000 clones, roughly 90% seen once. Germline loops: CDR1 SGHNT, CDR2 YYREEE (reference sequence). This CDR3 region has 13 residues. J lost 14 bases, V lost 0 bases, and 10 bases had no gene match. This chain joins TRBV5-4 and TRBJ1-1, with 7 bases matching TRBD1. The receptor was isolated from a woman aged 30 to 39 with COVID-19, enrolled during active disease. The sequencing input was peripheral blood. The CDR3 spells CASSLAEGGGIFF. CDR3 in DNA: TGTGCCAGCAGCTTGGCCGAAGGGGGCGGAATCTTCTTT.